The clone carrying this TCR beta chain appeared a few times. What it binds is unknown. The data are from a study of identical twins. Study-wide results and caveats: Where beta out-of-frame sequences were concerned, excess twin sharing was weaker. Cross-sectional statistics underpinned the conclusions; the same donors were not followed.

A universal primer site was added by template switching, and unique molecular identifiers were carried by the cDNA. TCRdb re-analysed the 5' RACE reads in MiXCR, keeping a single row per CDR3 protein. Altogether approximately 230,000 distinct CDR3 sequences are present, 5.5% to 7.5% being singletons, with the ten largest covering about 14%. This CDR3 region has 13 residues. Per germline, CDR1 SEHNR and CDR2 FQNEAQ (reference sequence). The V end lost 8 bases, the J end lost 3 bases, and 11 bases lay between the germline ends. This sample also belongs to another study, concerning T cells expressing NK-cell markers. As reported in that work: The study drew TCR beta repertoires from sorted CD3+CD56+NKG2C+, CD3+CD56+NKG2C- and CD3+CD56-NKG2C+ T cells.

Material for sequencing was CD8+ T cells sorted from blood. The chain uses TRBV7-9 and TRBJ2-1; D assignment may be TRBD1 or TRBD2 (5 bases each). The clonotype originates from a young woman in good health. The CDR3 DNA reads as TGTGCCAGCCTGGGGGAGTTCTACAATGAGCAGTTCTTC. As protein: CASLGEFYNEQFF.